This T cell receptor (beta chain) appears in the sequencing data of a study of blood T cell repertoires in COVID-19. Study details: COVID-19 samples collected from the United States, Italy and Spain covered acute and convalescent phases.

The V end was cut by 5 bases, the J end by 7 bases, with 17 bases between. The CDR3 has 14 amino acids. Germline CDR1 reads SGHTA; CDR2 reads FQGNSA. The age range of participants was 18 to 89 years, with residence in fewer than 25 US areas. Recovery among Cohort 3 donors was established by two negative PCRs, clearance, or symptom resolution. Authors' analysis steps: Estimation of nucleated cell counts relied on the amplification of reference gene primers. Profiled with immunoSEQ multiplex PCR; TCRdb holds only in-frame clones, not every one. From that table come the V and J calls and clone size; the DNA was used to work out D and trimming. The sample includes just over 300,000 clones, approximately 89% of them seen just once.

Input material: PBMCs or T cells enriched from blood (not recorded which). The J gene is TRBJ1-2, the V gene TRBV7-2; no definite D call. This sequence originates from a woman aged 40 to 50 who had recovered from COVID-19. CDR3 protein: CASSQPPWAAGYTF. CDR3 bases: TGTGCCAGCAGCCAGCCCCCATGGGCAGCTGGCTACACCTTC.